This TCR beta chain was retrieved from a study of PD-L1 blockade in urothelial cancer. This clone was detected only a few times. The data were produced by immunoSEQ multiplex PCR, yet TCRdb's version contains in-frame clones alone and is incomplete. The sample carries 120,000 or so clones, more than 70% recorded once. The time point here: peripheral blood 6 weeks after treatment start. Disease in patients was locally advanced or metastatic urothelial carcinoma. The sequence came from a man between 50 and 59 years old with urothelial cancer. The sample in question was PBMCs, obtained around atezolizumab (anti-PD-L1) treatment.

CDR3 coding DNA: TGTGCCAGCTCCCCGGAGCATATTAACTCACCCCTCCACTTT. Encoded protein: CASSPEHINSPLHF. V is TRBV18 and J is TRBJ1-6; D uncertain. V gave up 6 bases and J gave up 10 bases, with 16 bases separating them. Germline V lookup: CDR1 KGHSH, CDR2 LQKENI. The CDR3 length is 14 residues.